The 18 T cell receptor beta chains below were found in one sample sequenced in a study of T cell changes during pregnancy in multiple sclerosis. Profiled with immunoSEQ multiplex PCR; TCRdb holds only in-frame clones, not every one. The sample has roughly 75,000 clones, about 92% seen once. This specimen consisted of peripheral blood, obtained in the third trimester of pregnancy. The receptors were sampled from a female donor in good health, enrolled as a control in a pregnancy study.

The gene calls are TRBV4-2 and TRBJ2-2; 9 bases match TRBD2. V trimming: 2 bases; J trimming: 1 base; junction bases outside the gene matches: 2. Germline V gene sequence: CDR1 LGHNA, CDR2 YNFKEQ. This CDR3 has 16 residues. CDR3 in amino acids: CASSQNSGGNTGELFF. For the CDR3, the DNA is TGTGCCAGCAGCCAAAATAGCGGGGGGAACACCGGGGAGCTGTTTTTT.

This chain joins TRBV28 and TRBJ2-2; 7 bases are a match to TRBD1. The CDR3 extends over 15 amino acids. The germline V gene has CDR1 MDHEN and CDR2 SYDVKM. V gave up 4 bases and J gave up 6 bases; unmatched junction bases: 8. CDR3 sequence reads: CASSSSRDSAGELFF. Here the CDR3 DNA reads TGTGCCAGCAGTTCGTCCCGGGACAGTGCCGGGGAGCTGTTTTTT.

The chain's CDR3 is CANPLGGSYNEQFF. CDR3 DNA sequence: TGTGCCAACCCCCTGGGGGGGTCCTACAATGAGCAGTTCTTC. The chain has TRBV11-1 and TRBJ2-1; 7 bases align to TRBD2. CDR1 is SGHAT, CDR2 FQDESV, per germline (reference sequence). This CDR3 is built from 14 residues. V was clipped by 10 bases and J by 1 base; unmatched bases: 7.

The V and J genes are TRBV28 and TRBJ2-4, with 8 bases fitting TRBD1. The CDR3 sequence is 15 residues long. Germline values: CDR1 MDHEN, CDR2 SYDVKM. The junction had 10 bases not matched to a gene; V was cut back by 5 bases and J by 7 bases. CDR3 residues: CASSATGAFGNIQYF. CDR3 nucleotides: TGTGCCAGCAGTGCGACAGGGGCCTTTGGGAACATTCAGTACTTC.

This chain connects TRBV18 to TRBJ2-2, with 9 bases matching TRBD2. Losses at the gene ends were 6 bases for V and 5 bases for J; bases not matched to a gene: 10. This CDR3 comprises 16 residues. Germline CDR1 reads KGHSH; CDR2 reads LQKENI. The CDR3 is CASSPWITSGTGELFF. As DNA, the CDR3 is TGTGCCAGCTCGCCCTGGATAACTAGCGGGACCGGGGAGCTGTTTTTT.

V gene TRBV19 combines with J gene TRBJ1-5; no clear D gene. The CDR3 is 12 residues long. Trimming left V 4 bases short and J 3 bases short, with 4 bases between. CDR1 and CDR2 (germline): LNHDA, SQIVND (reference sequence). The chain's CDR3 is CASSTSNQPQHF. In DNA form, the CDR3 reads TGTGCCAGTAGTACCTCCAATCAGCCCCAGCATTTT.

CDR3 amino acids: CASSQEQAGVNTGELFF. The CDR3 nucleotides read TGTGCCAGCAGCCAAGAGCAGGCGGGAGTGAACACCGGGGAGCTGTTTTTT. V is TRBV4-2 and J is TRBJ2-2, with TRBD2 matching 7 bases. The CDR3 is 17 residues long. Germline assignment: CDR1 LGHNA and CDR2 YNFKEQ. J lost 1 base, V lost 0 bases, and 5 bases had no gene match.

The V call is TRBV27, the J call TRBJ2-7; 9 bases are a match to TRBD1. The V segment lost 1 base and the J segment 5 bases; nucleotides outside the gene matches: 0. The CDR3 sequence is 13 residues long. Germline loops: CDR1 MNHEY, CDR2 SMNVEV (reference sequence). CDR3 amino acids: CASSLWTGDEQYF. Here the CDR3 DNA reads TGTGCCAGCAGTTTATGGACAGGGGACGAGCAGTACTTC.

The V call is TRBV30, the J call TRBJ2-3; TRBD2 is a possible D gene (5 bases). The CDR3 sequence is 12 residues long. V was trimmed by 0 bases and J by 15 bases, leaving 16 bases between them. Germline-derived CDR1 and CDR2 are GTSNPN and SVGIG (reference sequence). DNA for the CDR3: TGTGCCTGGAGTGTACTTGGGTACGGGGAATATTTT. Protein sequence: CAWSVLGYGEYF. The variable domain in full, completed from reference TRBV30 and TRBJ2-3, reads SQTIHQWPATLVQPVGSPLSLECTVEGTSNPNLYWYRQAAGRGLQLLFYSVGIGQISSEVPQNLSASRPQDRQFILSSKKLLLSDSGFYLCAWSVLGYGEYFGPGTRLTVL.

The CDR3 sequence: CASSPWVAGEGKNIQYF. DNA for the CDR3: TGTGCCAGCAGCCCTTGGGTAGCGGGAGAAGGCAAAAACATTCAGTACTTC. The rearrangement joins TRBV5-8 to TRBJ2-4; 9 bases agree with TRBD2. Germline V gene data show CDR1 as SGHTS and CDR2 as YDEGEE. The CDR3 has 17 residues. Losses at the gene ends were 4 bases for V and 3 bases for J; bases not matched to a gene: 11.

The rearrangement joins TRBV10-2 to TRBJ1-2, with TRBD1 identical over 7 bases. CDR1 and CDR2 from the germline V gene are WSHSY and SAAADI. The CDR3 is made up of 14 amino acids. Trimming removed 6 bases from V and 1 base from J; junction bases left unmatched: 5. The CDR3 DNA reads TGCGCCAGCAGCAAGGGACAGCTTAACTATGGCTACACCTTC. Translation: CASSKGQLNYGYTF.

This rearrangement joins TRBV7-9 to TRBJ2-5; D not resolved. The J call is doubtful: the DNA matches TRBJ2-7 better. In germline, CDR1 is SEHNR, CDR2 FQNEAQ (reference sequence). The length of the CDR3 is 12 residues. The CDR3 spells CASSLISSEQYF. CDR3 coding DNA: TGTGCCAGCAGCTTAATTTCGTCCGAGCAGTACTTC.

V usage is TRBV6-6 and J usage is TRBJ1-5; D is perhaps TRBD1 (6 bases). Germline CDR1 MNHNY, CDR2 SVGAGI (reference sequence). V lost 3 bases to trimming and J lost 1 base, with 10 bases between them. The CDR3 is made up of 15 amino acids. CDR3 in amino acids: CASSYEQGSNQPQHF. DNA for the CDR3: TGTGCCAGCAGTTATGAACAGGGAAGCAATCAGCCCCAGCATTTT.

This rearrangement joins TRBV6-4 to TRBJ2-3; possible D gene TRBD2, 5 bases. V was pared by 0 bases and J by 6 bases, with 16 bases between. CDR1 is MRHNA and CDR2 is SNTAGT in the germline V gene. The CDR3 runs 16 residues. The CDR3 DNA reads as TGTGCCAGCAGTGACTCGACGGGAAGCGGACTCGATACGCAGTATTTT. It translates to CASSDSTGSGLDTQYF.

The V gene is TRBV5-1, the J gene TRBJ1-2; D is unclear. V dropped 1 base and J dropped 6 bases, with 7 bases sitting between them. Per germline, CDR1 SGHRS and CDR2 YFSETQ. The CDR3 is 12 residues long. The CDR3 DNA sequence: TGCGCCAGCAGCTTGACCCGGGATGGCTACACCTTC. The encoded protein is CASSLTRDGYTF.

The chain uses TRBV4-3 and TRBJ2-1; 10 nucleotides match TRBD2. The CDR3 is 17 amino acids. Unmatched junction bases numbered 13, after V lost 3 bases and J lost 8 bases. Germline lookup yields CDR1 LGHNA and CDR2 YSLEER. The DNA for the CDR3 is TGCGCCAGCAGCCAGTCACCGGGACTAGCGAGTGGGGATGAGCAGTTCTTC. As protein: CASSQSPGLASGDEQFF.

The chain recombines TRBV6-1 with TRBJ2-7; the match to TRBD1 covers 7 bases. The CDR3 has 13 amino acids. The V gene end was trimmed by 3 bases and the J gene end by 3 bases; junction bases not matched to a gene: 2. Germline CDR1 MNHNS, CDR2 SASEGT. The CDR3 is CASSDNRGYEQYF. CDR3 sequence (DNA): TGTGCCAGCAGTGATAACAGGGGCTACGAGCAGTACTTC.

J is TRBJ2-7 and V is TRBV27, with 8 bases fitting TRBD2. V shed 4 bases and J 5 bases; nucleotides not matched to a gene: 7. Germline assignment: CDR1 MNHEY and CDR2 SMNVEV (reference sequence). This CDR3 comprises 14 residues. The CDR3 sequence: CASSSGGAFNEQYF. The CDR3 nucleotides read TGTGCCAGCAGTTCGGGGGGGGCGTTCAACGAGCAGTACTTC.